Listed below are T cell receptor beta chains from one sample, sequenced in a study of ipilimumab plus nivolumab after autologous stem cell transplantation. TCRdb's table, derived via immunoSEQ multiplex PCR, lists solely in-frame clones and lacks some. The table lists some 25,000 clones, about 82% of them singletons. This material consisted of PBMCs, taken in a trial of ipilimumab plus nivolumab as post-transplant consolidation. All receptors come from a male donor with diffuse large B-cell lymphoma. Each CDR3 is given with its conserved first and last residue. A D gene is named only where the DNA matches it firmly. Expanded clones get a size class; other rows say once, few or many, or leave the size out.

V gene,J gene,clone size,D gene,CDR3 protein,CDR3 DNA
TRBV6-1,TRBJ2-3,once,TRBD1,CASSGGTGGTDTQYF,TGTGCCAGCAGTGGGGGGACAGGGGGCACAGATACGCAGTATTTT
TRBV18,TRBJ2-7,once,-,CASSPTGSEQYF,TGTGCCAGCTCACCAACGGGATCCGAGCAGTACTTC
TRBV19,TRBJ2-7,-,-,CASSNRQAYEQYF,TGTGCCAGTAGTAACCGACAGGCGTACGAGCAGTACTTC
TRBV5-6,TRBJ2-7,-,-,CASSYRDWSSYEQYF,TGTGCCAGCAGCTACCGGGACTGGAGCTCCTACGAGCAGTACTTC
TRBV2,TRBJ2-1,-,-,CASTLRRGPSYNEQFF,TGTGCCAGCACCCTGAGGAGGGGGCCGTCCTACAATGAGCAGTTCTTC
TRBV7-2,TRBJ1-2,-,TRBD1,CASSTRQGDYGYTF,TGTGCCAGCAGCACCCGACAGGGTGACTATGGCTACACCTTC
TRBV6-6,TRBJ2-7,-,-,CASSTPQAGQQYF,TGTGCCAGCAGTACCCCACAGGCCGGTCAGCAGTACTTC
TRBV19,TRBJ2-2,-,TRBD1,CASRIYTGQGIGELFF,TGTGCCAGTAGAATATACACAGGACAGGGGATCGGGGAGCTGTTTTTT
TRBV2,TRBJ2-5,-,-,CASSARTTQETQYF,TGTGCCAGCAGTGCCCGGACTACACAAGAGACCCAGTACTTC
TRBV5-5,TRBJ2-7,-,-,CASSLASVLPEQYF,TGTGCCAGCAGCTTGGCCTCAGTTCTCCCCGAGCAGTACTTC
TRBV11-3,TRBJ1-2,-,-,CASSLEGTNDGYTF,TGTGCCAGCAGCTTAGAGGGAACTAACGATGGCTACACCTTC
TRBV18,TRBJ2-1,-,-,CASSPETSGSAGEQFF,TGTGCCAGCTCACCCGAAACGTCCGGATCCGCGGGGGAGCAGTTCTTC
TRBV20-1,TRBJ1-2,-,-,CSAREGQGYTF,TGCAGTGCTAGAGAGGGGCAGGGCTACACCTTC
TRBV29-1,TRBJ1-1,-,-,CSVWDGHTEAFF,TGCAGCGTGTGGGACGGACACACTGAAGCTTTCTTT
TRBV5-1,TRBJ2-7,-,TRBD2,CASSLPGGGEQYF,TGCGCCAGCAGCCTTCCGGGGGGTGGCGAGCAGTACTTC
TRBV6-6,TRBJ2-1,-,TRBD2,CASRGFLAGGDNEQFF,TGTGCCAGCAGGGGCTTCCTAGCGGGGGGGGACAATGAGCAGTTCTTC
TRBV5-1,TRBJ2-7,-,TRBD1,CASSLVGQGYEQYF,TGCGCCAGCAGCTTGGTGGGACAGGGGTACGAGCAGTACTTC
TRBV19,TRBJ1-5,once,-,CASRAGQGAGQPQHF,TGTGCCAGTAGAGCGGGGCAGGGTGCAGGACAGCCCCAGCATTTT